This TCR beta chain came from a study of metastatic and nonmetastatic thyroid tumors. As processed by the authors: To classify distant metastasis in papillary thyroid cancer, a model was built from CDR3 differences across clinicopathological groups. TCRdb re-called the PCR reads through MiXCR. The V and J calls, along with clone size, are taken from TCRdb and not from the paper's own processing. The table records roughly 23,000 clones, roughly a sixth of them present only once. Thyroid surgery was preceded by no treatment in any patient. V was clipped by 2 bases and J by 1 base, with 14 bases between them. CDR3 length: 15 residues. Germline CDR1 and CDR2: DFQATT and SNEGSKA (reference sequence). This clone appeared many times.

This chain connects TRBV20-1 to TRBJ2-5, with D perhaps matching TRBD1 or TRBD2 (5 bases each). The TCR was taken from a male donor with papillary thyroid cancer or a benign thyroid nodule (not recorded which). Some clones in this sample may be carry-over from other donors' samples. The sequenced sample consisted of adjacent normal tissue. The CDR3 protein is CSARRDRMTQETQYF. As DNA, the CDR3 is TGCAGTGCTAGACGGGACCGAATGACCCAAGAGACCCAGTACTTC.